This TCR beta chain came from a study of T cells in Graves' hyperthyroidism and ophthalmopathy. Overall study findings and caveats: Blood samples included most of the expanded thyroid clonotypes exceeding 0.001. Using 13 V-J features, a model discriminated ophthalmopathy from stable hyperthyroidism.

The sample holds a few counts of this clonotype. The antigen is unknown. The V gene's germline CDR1 is MNHEY and CDR2 SVGEGT. The CDR3 totals 12 residues. Trimming pared 6 bases from V and 4 bases from J, leaving 10 bases between. The study based diagnoses on clinical symptoms, serum thyroxine and TRAb, thyroid ultrasound and orbital computed tomography. RNA transcripts provided the source from which TCR beta CDR3 regions were amplified. HTBI primers drove first-round RT-PCR of the TCR CDR3. Using its own MiXCR run on the multiplex PCR reads, TCRdb lists one record per CDR3 protein. Of 640,000 or so distinct CDR3 sequences listed, about 15% were seen once; the top ten hold 4% to 5.5%.

This sequence was found in a woman aged 40 to 50 with Graves' ophthalmopathy. The V and J genes are TRBV6-2 or TRBV6-3 and TRBJ2-7, with D perhaps TRBD1 (5 bases). The sample taken for sequencing was blood. The CDR3 loop is CASRRQLYEQYF. The CDR3 DNA sequence: TGTGCCAGCAGGCGACAGTTATACGAGCAGTACTTC.